The 4 T cell receptor beta chains listed next were all sequenced from one sample in a study of blood T cells in healthy people across ages. Using a J-beta primer mix together with a sample-barcoded 5' primer, a second PCR was run for about 6 to 11 cycles. TCRdb reanalysed the 5' RACE reads using MiXCR and keeps one entry per CDR3 protein. The repertoire holds about 1.6 million distinct CDR3 sequences, with around 35% as singletons. Sequencing used blood. These receptors all stem from a woman between 25 and 40 years old in good health.

The rearrangement links TRBV20-1 to TRBJ2-3; TRBD2 matches at 8 bases. The CDR3 has 15 amino acids. Germline CDR1 and CDR2: DFQATT and SNEGSKA (reference sequence). Trimming at V came to 5 bases and at J to 4 bases, leaving 11 bases not matched to a gene. Here the CDR3 reads CSAADSGVSADTQYF. CDR3 DNA: TGCAGTGCTGCCGATAGCGGGGTTTCGGCAGATACGCAGTATTTT.

This chain uses TRBV20-1 with TRBJ2-7, with TRBD2 as a possible D gene (6 bases). Trimming pared 3 bases from V and 3 bases from J, leaving 12 bases between. CDR3 size: 13 residues. Germline assignment: CDR1 DFQATT and CDR2 SNEGSKA (reference sequence). CDR3 sequence reads: CSASPAGHYEQYF. CDR3 bases: TGCAGTGCTAGCCCAGCGGGCCACTACGAGCAGTACTTC.

This clonotype was detected only a few times. The chain employs TRBV20-1 and TRBJ2-7; the D is unclear. The CDR3 covers 12 residues. The V gene lost 4 bases and the J gene lost 0 bases, with 7 bases spanning the gap. Germline CDR1 and CDR2: DFQATT and SNEGSKA (reference sequence). The CDR3 DNA follows: TGCAGTGCTATGGCTAACTCCTACGAGCAGTACTTC. Residues: CSAMANSYEQYF.

This chain joins TRBV6-1 and TRBJ2-1, with 11 bases matching TRBD2. The CDR3 has 15 amino acids. V trimming: 8 bases; J trimming: 10 bases; junction bases outside the gene matches: 13. In germline, CDR1 is MNHNS, CDR2 SASEGT. This CDR3 reads CASRNRGLADYEQFF. In DNA form, the CDR3 reads TGTGCCAGCCGGAACAGGGGACTAGCGGACTACGAGCAGTTCTTC.